This is a list of T cell receptor beta chains from one sample in a study of cytomegalovirus exposure and HLA in healthy donors. The data were produced by immunoSEQ multiplex PCR, yet TCRdb's version contains in-frame clones alone and is incomplete. The table has about 86,000 clones, over 75% seen once. Sequencing used PBMCs. These receptors originate from a female donor in good health and CMV-seronegative. The CDR3 runs from the conserved cysteine through the conserved F or W.

v_gene: TRBV2; j_gene: TRBJ1-1; CDR3aa: CASSGGGRGTEAFF
v_gene: TRBV11-1; j_gene: TRBJ2-3; CDR3aa: CASSPGLAGDTDTQYF
v_gene: TRBV29-1; j_gene: TRBJ1-5; CDR3aa: CSVAQGGSNQPQHF
v_gene: TRBV4-1; j_gene: TRBJ1-1; CDR3aa: CASSRGGVLEAFF
v_gene: TRBV11-2; j_gene: TRBJ2-3; CDR3aa: CASSPRGGRQADTQYF
v_gene: TRBV19; j_gene: TRBJ1-4; CDR3aa: CASSLGTSDEKLFF
v_gene: TRBV5-1; j_gene: TRBJ1-1; CDR3aa: CASSRGGGERYTEAFF
v_gene: TRBV7-9; j_gene: TRBJ2-5; CDR3aa: CATKGTASQTQYF
v_gene: TRBV7-2; j_gene: TRBJ2-7; CDR3aa: CASNSGGLLSIYEQYF
v_gene: TRBV5-4; j_gene: TRBJ2-3; CDR3aa: CASSLYGGALTDTQYF
v_gene: TRBV6-5; j_gene: TRBJ1-1; CDR3aa: CASSLQGNTEAFF
v_gene: TRBV10-3; j_gene: TRBJ1-6; CDR3aa: CAISDRKGVYNSPLHF
v_gene: TRBV28; j_gene: TRBJ2-1; CDR3aa: CASSPLSDEQFF